The 11 T cell receptor beta chains below were found in one sample sequenced in a study of human T cells and chemical hapten exposure. TCRdb re-derived calls from the RACE reads in MiXCR, one entry per CDR3 protein. The sample records under 200,000 distinct CDR3 sequences, roughly 25% being singletons. Time point defined: patch test 3, about 24 weeks after DPC sensitization. The sample's treatment: therapeutic diphenylcyclopropenone sensitization with weekly scalp DPC. This specimen consisted of whole blood, obtained in connection with sensitization to the hapten diphenylcyclopropenone (DPC). All receptors come from a woman between 18 and 29 years old with alopecia areata. Some clones in this sample may be carry-over from other donors' samples.

With respect to this clonotype: Because it lacks the conserved phenylalanine or tryptophan at the end, this CDR3 is likely a read error. The genes are TRBV28 and TRBJ2-7, with D tentatively TRBD2 (5 bases). The V end was cut by 8 bases, the J end by 3 bases, with 11 bases between. CDR1 MDHEN and CDR2 SYDVKM come from the germline V gene. The CDR3 runs 12 residues. The CDR3 protein is CASLGGLYEQYS. DNA for the CDR3: TGTGCCAGCCTTGGAGGCCTCTACGAGCAGTACTCC.

The genes are TRBV6-5 and TRBJ2-5; either TRBD1 or TRBD2 may supply D (5 bases each). Germline values: CDR1 MNHEY, CDR2 SVGAGI. V was trimmed by 5 bases and J by 5 bases, leaving 15 bases between them. The CDR3 extends over 14 amino acids. DNA of the CDR3: TGTGCCAGCAGTCCCGGGGCGTCATGGGAGACCCAGTACTTC. It codes for CASSPGASWETQYF.

This clonotype showed up just a few times. The chain employs TRBV20-1 and TRBJ1-5; the D is unclear. V was trimmed by 5 bases and J by 2 bases, leaving 16 bases between them. The CDR3 extends over 15 amino acids. Germline CDR1 and CDR2: DFQATT and SNEGSKA (reference sequence). CDR3 in amino acids: CSALPLGSGNQPQHF. In nucleotides, the CDR3 is TGCAGTGCTCTTCCTTTGGGGTCTGGCAATCAGCCCCAGCATTTT.

There are a few counts of this clonotype. This chain uses TRBV11-2 with TRBJ1-4; 8 nucleotides match TRBD1. V lost 3 bases to trimming and J lost 4 bases; unmatched junction nucleotides: 4. Germline CDR1 reads SGHAT; CDR2 reads FQNNGV. This CDR3 region has 15 residues. The CDR3 region has the DNA TGTGCCAGCAGCTTGCCGGGACAGGTTAATGAAAAACTGTTTTTT. This sequence encodes CASSLPGQVNEKLFF.

This clonotype was detected a few times. V gene TRBV4-3 combines with J gene TRBJ2-2; the D is unclear. The germline CDR1 and CDR2 sequences are LGHNA and YSLEER. V was cut by 1 base and J by 6 bases, with 12 bases left in between. CDR3 length: 15 residues. CDR3 protein: CASSQVRGRSGELFF. The CDR3 bases are TGCGCCAGCAGCCAAGTACGAGGAAGGTCCGGGGAGCTGTTTTTT.

The V and J genes are TRBV4-1 and TRBJ1-1; D remains unclear. CDR1 MGHRA and CDR2 YSYEKL come from the germline V gene. Trimming took off 5 bases at V and 3 bases at J, with 7 bases between the two ends. The CDR3 length is 12 residues. As DNA, the CDR3 is TGCGCCAGCAGCGACCGGGACACTGAAGCTTTCTTT. It translates to CASSDRDTEAFF.

This clonotype was counted between two and nine times. One end of the junction varies from germline; a read error may be responsible. The V call is TRBV27, the J call TRBJ2-4, with a possible D match to TRBD2 (6 bases). The CDR3 loop spans 9 amino acids. Germline V lookup: CDR1 MNHEY, CDR2 SMNVEV (reference sequence). The DNA for the CDR3 is TGTGCCAGCAGCTCCGGGGGACGCTTC. Translation: CASSSGGRF.

About this clonotype itself: Compared with germline, one end of the junction differs, possibly owing to a read error. The chain uses TRBV15 and TRBJ2-7; 8 positions match TRBD1. The CDR3 runs 16 residues. CDR1 and CDR2 (germline): LNHNV, YYDKDF (reference sequence). In nucleotides, the CDR3 is TGTGCCACCAGCAGGTCGGGGACAGGCAAGGAGTACGAGCGGTACTTC. It yields the protein CATSRSGTGKEYERYF.

This clonotype showed up just a few times. V and J are TRBV4-1 and TRBJ2-7, with 7 bases matching TRBD1. After removal of 4 bases from V and 5 bases from J, the junction contained 8 bases not matched to a gene. The CDR3 is made up of 14 amino acids. The germline V gene has CDR1 MGHRA and CDR2 YSYEKL. CDR3 coding DNA: TGCGCCAGCAGCCTAGTAGGGGGCCGGGACGAGCAGTACTTC. It is translated as CASSLVGGRDEQYF.

This clonotype was counted many times. CDR3 sequence reads: CATSRQTGTTEAFF. The CDR3, as DNA: TGTGCCACCAGCAGACAGACAGGGACCACTGAAGCTTTCTTT. The chain couples TRBV15 to TRBJ1-1, with 7 bases identical to TRBD1. With 2 bases clipped from V and 4 bases from J, the junction kept 4 bases outside the gene matches. Germline CDR1 reads LNHNV; CDR2 reads YYDKDF (reference sequence). This CDR3 is built from 14 residues.

This rearrangement joins TRBV29-1 to TRBJ2-2; either TRBD1 or TRBD2 may supply D (5 bases each). Germline CDR1 and CDR2: SQVTM and ANQGSEA. With 6 bases removed from V and 2 bases from J, the gap between germline ends came to 10 bases. This CDR3 region has 13 residues. Here the CDR3 reads CSVDGGNTGELFF. CDR3 in DNA: TGCAGCGTGGATGGGGGAAACACCGGGGAGCTGTTTTTT.